This T cell receptor (beta chain) is from a study of cytomegalovirus exposure and HLA in healthy donors. Whole-study context: One earlier analysis, a look at about 179 million T cells, found approximately 120 million unique TCR beta sequences. General study results and limits: Presence/absence analyses took donor sequencing depth as roughly uniform. Later on, an analysis tied 15,000 to 20,000 TCR beta sequences to HLA alleles at 0.05 false discovery rate.

CDR3 length: 16 residues. Germline CDR1 reads SQVTM; CDR2 reads ANQGSEA. Deletions cut 1 base from V and 1 base from J, with 16 bases between. It was with 60 Vbeta and 13 Jbeta primers that the PCR ran. Assay: immunoSEQ multiplex PCR; the TCRdb copy retains only in-frame clones and omits some. The top ten clones hold just under 6.5% of a sample with about 180,000 clones, over 60% of them seen once. Of note for this clone: Its target is not known.

Sequencing was done on a sample of PBMCs. The clonotype comes from a man aged 40-49 years in good health and CMV-seropositive. V and J are TRBV29-1 and TRBJ1-2; perhaps TRBD1 as D (5 bases). CDR3 DNA sequence: TGCAGCGTTGAAGGGGACGGAGGGCGGCGTAACTATGGCTACACCTTC. Translated, it gives CSVEGDGGRRNYGYTF.